This TCR beta chain was retrieved from a study of cytomegalovirus exposure and HLA in healthy donors. Study findings and constraints: V segments that were indistinguishable, TRBV6-2 and TRBV6-3 among them, were omitted from analysis. In a later analysis, TCR beta V- and J-gene trimming showed a link to a missense DCLRE1C variant.

Germline V gives CDR1 MNHEY, CDR2 SVGAGI. This CDR3 is 15 amino acids long. The ends lost 4 bases at V and 7 bases at J; junction bases unmatched: 5. Comments on this clone: Its specificity is unknown.

60 Vbeta and 13 Jbeta primers were used in PCR. This table comes from immunoSEQ multiplex PCR, and its TCRdb copy is limited to in-frame clones, with some not included. The sample holds 100,000 or so clones, about 81% seen once. The receptor comes from a man over 45 in good health and CMV-seronegative. Sequences were obtained from PBMCs. The chain uses TRBV6-5 and TRBJ1-6, with TRBD1 identical over 9 bases. The CDR3: CASSLGDRANSPLHF. The CDR3 DNA reads as TGTGCCAGCAGTTTGGGGGACAGGGCGAATTCACCCCTCCACTTT.